These 5 T cell receptor beta chains were all obtained from the same sample, sequenced in a study of T cells in tuberculosis. Thawed, overnight-rested PBMC were stained with GMM-loaded CD1B tetramer, viability dye and anti-CD3, then sorted. C32 glucose monomycolate from Rhodococcus equi was loaded onto the CD1B tetramers. Data came from immunoSEQ multiplex PCR; TCRdb stores just in-frame clones and leaves some out. This table has 70,000 to 95,000 clones, under 95% appearing once. Input material: CD1b-GMM tetramer-negative cells sorted from PBMCs. All receptors come from an adult woman with latent tuberculosis.

The rearrangement joins TRBV6-5 to TRBJ2-5, with 7 nucleotides matching TRBD2. Per germline, CDR1 MNHEY and CDR2 SVGAGI. V shed 2 bases, J shed 3 bases, and the junction held 9 bases outside the gene matches. The CDR3 length is 16 residues. The CDR3 DNA is TGTGCCAGCAGTTACCTACCGGGGGGAGGGGAAGAGACCCAGTACTTC. Translated: CASSYLPGGGEETQYF.

This rearrangement joins TRBV5-1 to TRBJ2-5; 7 nucleotides agree with TRBD1. Germline-derived CDR1 and CDR2 are SGHRS and YFSETQ. The CDR3 runs 14 residues. V dropped 4 bases and J dropped 3; count of bases not matched to a gene: 6. This chain's CDR3 is CASSPGTEKETQYF. The CDR3 DNA is TGCGCCAGCAGCCCGGGGACAGAAAAAGAGACCCAGTACTTC.

The chain is built from TRBV30 and TRBJ1-2; D is undetermined. V was trimmed by 1 base and J by 8 bases, leaving 14 bases between them. Germline CDR1 and CDR2: GTSNPN and SVGIG (reference sequence). The CDR3 contains 13 residues. The CDR3 protein is CAWSATSAWGYTF. The CDR3 DNA is TGTGCCTGGAGTGCAACATCTGCCTGGGGCTACACCTTC.

Concerning this clone: One junction end does not reproduce the germline sequence, and a read error may be involved. The chain carries TRBV27 and TRBJ1-1; 7 bases match TRBD1. This CDR3 is 14 amino acids long. Per germline, CDR1 MNHEY and CDR2 SMNVEV (reference sequence). The CDR3 loop reads CASRLAGGNTEAFF. As DNA, the CDR3 is TGTGCCAGCCGTTTAGCAGGGGGGAACACTGAAGCTTTCTTT.

The rearrangement links TRBV18 to TRBJ2-1, with 7 bases fitting TRBD1. CDR1 is KGHSH, CDR2 LQKENI, per germline. The CDR3 is 16 residues long. J was trimmed by 2 bases and V by 3 bases; bases with no gene match: 7. CDR3 sequence (DNA): TGTGCCAGCTCACCGACAGGGCCTTCCCCCTACAATGAGCAGTTCTTC. It specifies CASSPTGPSPYNEQFF.